Described below is a single T cell receptor beta chain sequence and its context. The antigen is undetermined. This sample was taken from a study of T-cell memory formation after mild COVID-19. Study-wide results and caveats: Researchers report contracting CD4+ clones mostly in CM and EM, with CD8+ clones in EMRA.

In TCRdb, the 5' RACE reads were re-called with MiXCR into one record per CDR3 protein. The data show roughly 450,000 distinct CDR3 sequences, roughly 18% seen once. The CDR3 runs 15 residues. Germline V lookup: CDR1 SGHRS, CDR2 YFSETQ. J lost 5 bases, V lost 4 bases, and 9 bases had no gene match. The sequenced sample consisted of PBMCs or a T cell subset sorted from them (not recorded which). V is TRBV5-1 and J is TRBJ2-1; 7 bases line up with TRBD2. This clonotype originated in an adult woman who had mild COVID-19 (a few samples of this study predate the infection). Cell type and time point are not known. DNA for the CDR3: TGCGCCAGCAGCAGGGAGGGGACGTCTAACAATGAGCAGTTCTTC. Protein sequence: CASSREGTSNNEQFF.